This TCR beta chain is drawn from a study of shared T cell receptors in the human thymus. Repertoires were generated with immunoSEQ multiplex PCR, while TCRdb's copy carries only in-frame clones and drops some. The sample lists 500,000 to 750,000 clones, over 75% occurring once. The CDR3 sequence is 16 residues long. After removal of 4 bases from V and 2 bases from J, the junction contained 2 bases not matched to a gene. Germline V gene sequence: CDR1 SGHAT, CDR2 FQNNGV. This clone was seen only once. This sample was shared with a second study, whose subject was human thymus T cells.

The specimen was thymocytes. The rearrangement links TRBV11-2 to TRBJ2-7; 16 bases map to TRBD2. The sequence was collected from a boy in the first two years of life with a congenital heart defect. The CDR3 is CASSSGLAGGPYEQYF. The CDR3 nucleotides are TGTGCCAGCAGCTCGGGACTAGCGGGAGGGCCCTACGAGCAGTACTTC.